Listed below are T cell receptor beta chains from one sample, sequenced in a study of blood T cells in healthy people across ages. TCRdb analysed the 5' RACE reads with MiXCR anew, one entry per CDR3 protein. Of roughly 800,000 distinct CDR3 sequences in the sample, 50% to 65% were seen once. Sequenced: blood. The receptors were sampled from a man older than 75 in good health. Both conserved end residues are part of each CDR3. The D gene is left open where the match is weak. Size is omitted from some rows. Given values are once, few, many or a class for expanded clones.

cdr3_aa,cdr3_nt,v_call,j_call,clone_size,d_call
CASSEPASGRTNEQFF,TGTGCCAGCAGTGAACCTGCTAGCGGGAGGACCAATGAGCAGTTCTTC,TRBV25-1,TRBJ2-1,NA,TRBD2
CASSFGEGNEQYF,TGTGCCAGCAGTTTCGGTGAAGGGAACGAGCAGTACTTC,TRBV6-2/TRBV6-3,TRBJ2-7,few,NA
CASSLPSAGGSGYAYF,TGTGCCAGCAGCTTACCCTCAGCGGGAGGGAGCGGATACGCGTATTTT,TRBV11-2,TRBJ2-3,NA,TRBD2
CSVAGEGGSREKLFF,TGCAGCGTTGCGGGTGAAGGGGGTAGTCGAGAAAAACTGTTTTTT,TRBV29-1,TRBJ1-4,few,NA
CSVGPGVTDTQYF,TGCAGCGTTGGGCCAGGGGTCACAGATACGCAGTATTTT,TRBV29-1,TRBJ2-3,few,NA
CASSFRGLTSGITYEQYF,TGTGCCAGCAGTTTTCGCGGGTTGACTAGCGGAATAACCTACGAGCAGTACTTC,TRBV12-3/TRBV12-4,TRBJ2-7,NA,TRBD2
CASTTHLADTQYF,TGTGCCAGCACGACTCATTTAGCAGATACGCAGTATTTT,TRBV28,TRBJ2-3,few,NA
CASSDRYYGYTF,TGTGCCAGCAGTGACCGGTACTATGGCTACACCTTC,TRBV9,TRBJ1-2,NA,NA
CSARTLGGTGPEKLFF,TGCAGTGCTAGAACCCTGGGAGGGACAGGGCCTGAAAAACTGTTTTTT,TRBV20-1,TRBJ1-4,NA,TRBD1
CASSQLGNYEQYF,TGTGCCAGCAGCCAACTGGGAAACTACGAGCAGTACTTC,TRBV3-1,TRBJ2-7,NA,NA
CASSQETSGKGRYAYF,TGTGCCAGCAGCCAAGAGACTAGCGGGAAGGGGAGATACGCGTATTTT,TRBV4-2,TRBJ2-3,NA,TRBD2
CSARVAGMNTEAFF,TGCAGTGCTAGAGTAGCAGGAATGAACACTGAAGCTTTCTTT,TRBV20-1,TRBJ1-1,NA,NA
CATSRERTGGTDTQYF,TGTGCCACCAGCAGAGAGAGGACAGGGGGGACAGATACGCAGTATTTT,TRBV15,TRBJ2-3,NA,TRBD1
CASSLLGTGEEKLFF,TGTGCCAGCAGTTTATTGGGGACAGGGGAAGAAAAACTGTTTTTT,TRBV27,TRBJ1-4,NA,TRBD1
CASSLIGTGLPGELFF,TGTGCCAGCAGTTTAATCGGCACAGGACTACCCGGGGAGCTGTTTTTT,TRBV12-3/TRBV12-4,TRBJ2-2,NA,NA
CASSLKPVQGYEQYF,TGTGCCAGCAGTCTTAAACCCGTTCAGGGGTACGAGCAGTACTTC,TRBV27,TRBJ2-7,NA,NA
CASSLHRDRGRQPQHF,TGTGCCAGCAGCTTGCATCGAGACAGGGGCCGTCAGCCCCAGCATTTT,TRBV7-8,TRBJ1-5,NA,TRBD1
CASSFSGSSYEQFF,TGCGCCAGCAGCTTTAGCGGGAGCTCCTACGAGCAGTTCTTC,TRBV5-1,TRBJ2-1,NA,TRBD2
CASSGSGQGAWYEQYF,TGTGCCAGCAGTGGCAGCGGACAGGGGGCATGGTACGAGCAGTACTTC,TRBV6-1,TRBJ2-7,NA,TRBD1
CASSQPGQVYNEQFF,TGCGCCAGCAGCCAACCGGGACAGGTCTACAATGAGCAGTTCTTC,TRBV5-1,TRBJ2-1,NA,TRBD1